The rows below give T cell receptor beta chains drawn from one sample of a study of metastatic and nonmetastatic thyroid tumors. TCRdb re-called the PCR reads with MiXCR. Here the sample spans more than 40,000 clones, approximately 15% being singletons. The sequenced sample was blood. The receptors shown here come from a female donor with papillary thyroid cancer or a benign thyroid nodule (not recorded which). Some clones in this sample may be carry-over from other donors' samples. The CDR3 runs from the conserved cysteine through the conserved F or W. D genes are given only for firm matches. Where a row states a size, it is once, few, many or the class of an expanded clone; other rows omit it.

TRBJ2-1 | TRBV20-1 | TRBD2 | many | TGCAGTGCTAGAGACGGGACTAGGGCTTCCGATGAGCAGTTCTTC | CSARDGTRASDEQFF
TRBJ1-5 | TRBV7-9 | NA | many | TGTGCCAGCAGCTTAGCAGGGATCGGACAGCCCCAGCATTTT | CASSLAGIGQPQHF
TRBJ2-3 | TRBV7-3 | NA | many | TGTGCCAGCAGCTTAGGATGGGGAGATACGCAGTATTTT | CASSLGWGDTQYF
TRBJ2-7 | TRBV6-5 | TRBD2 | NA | TGTGCCAGCAGTTACGACATAGCGGGAGGGTCCTACGAGCAGTACTTC | CASSYDIAGGSYEQYF
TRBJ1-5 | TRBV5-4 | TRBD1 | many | TGTGCCAGCAGCCTCCACGGACAGGACAAGCCCCAGCATTTT | CASSLHGQDKPQHF
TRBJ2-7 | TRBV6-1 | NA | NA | TGTGCCAGCAACCGGGACTCTCTTTACGAGCAGTATTTC | CASNRDSLYEQYF
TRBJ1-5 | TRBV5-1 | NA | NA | TGCGCCAGCAGCCGGTATAGCCATCAGCCCCAGCATTTT | CASSRYSHQPQHF
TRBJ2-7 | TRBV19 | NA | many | TGTGCCAGTAGTGCCCAGACTATAGACCACTACGAGCAGTACTTC | CASSAQTIDHYEQYF
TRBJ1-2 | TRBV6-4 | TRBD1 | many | TGTGCCAGCAGTCCCGGGACAGGGCACTATGGCTACACCTTC | CASSPGTGHYGYTF
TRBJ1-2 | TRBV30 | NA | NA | TGTGCCTGGAGTTGGGGGGCGCGAACGGACTATGGCTACACCTTC | CAWSWGARTDYGYTF
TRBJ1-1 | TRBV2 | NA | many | TGTGCCAGCAGTCTTAGGGCAGGGTACACTGAAGCTTTCTTT | CASSLRAGYTEAFF
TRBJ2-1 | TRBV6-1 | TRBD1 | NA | TGTGCCAGCAGTACCGGACAGGGACAGGTGAATGAGCAGTTATTC | CASSTGQGQVNEQLF
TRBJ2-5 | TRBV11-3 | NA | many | TGTGCCAGCAGCTCCTACAGGGCGCTGGAGACCCAGTACTTC | CASSSYRALETQYF
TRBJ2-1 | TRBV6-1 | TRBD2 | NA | TGTGCCAGCAGTGCGGCGGGAGGAGAGCAGTTCTTC | CASSAAGGEQFF
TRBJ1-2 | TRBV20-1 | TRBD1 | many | TGCAGTGCTGGTACCGGGACAGGGACGGGTGGCTACACCTTC | CSAGTGTGTGGYTF